Sequencing of this T cell receptor (beta chain) was carried out in a study of CD8 T cells in Susac syndrome. About 0.45 to 1 ug RNA was reverse transcribed with random hexamers. TCRdb redid the calling of the immunoSEQ multiplex PCR reads with MiXCR, one entry per CDR3 protein. The sample includes fewer than 85,000 distinct CDR3 sequences, 94% of them seen just once. The authors negatively isolated CD8+ and CD4+ T cells and FACS-enriched TEMRA cells. For this clonotype: Its antigen is unknown.

Study conclusions and caveats: In total CD8+ repertoires, more than 15 Susac-specific public clones were found, and five or six in CD8+ TEMRA repertoires. The greatest CD8+ clonal expansion in Susac occurred in TEMRA cells and in active patients.

Trimming cost V 5 bases and J 1 base, with 8 bases left between them. This CDR3 has 13 amino acids. Sequenced material: CD8+ T cells from PBMCs. The V and J genes are TRBV12-3 or TRBV12-4 and TRBJ1-1; no firm D call. The clonotype was recovered from a human donor with Susac syndrome. The CDR3 protein is CASSLRQNTEAFF. The CDR3 DNA reads TGTGCCAGCAGTCTCCGACAGAACACTGAAGCTTTCTTT.